This entry lists 28 T cell receptor beta chains sequenced from one sample in a study of vaccination effects on CD4 cells after COVID-19. No antigen is known for these receptors. At the end of approximately 10 days of culture, CD4+ T cells were isolated. Some clones are missing from TCRdb's copy, which holds only in-frame ones; the method was immunoSEQ multiplex PCR. The data show more than 35,000 clones, with about 80% seen just once and 2.5% to 3.5% held by the top ten. Sequences were derived from CD4+ T cells from PBMCs cultured without peptide, sampled before COVID-19 vaccination. The receptors were gathered from a human donor who received a COVID-19 vaccine.

A few counts support this clone. The rearrangement uses TRBV7-2 and TRBJ1-2; D is undetermined. The CDR3 is made up of 14 amino acids. Germline CDR1 SGHTA, CDR2 FQGNSA. V lost 1 base, J lost 8 bases, and 14 bases lay in between. CDR3 sequence reads: CASSLGSTVRGYTF. Written as DNA, the CDR3 is TGTGCCAGCAGCTTAGGATCGACGGTCAGAGGCTACACCTTC.

The V gene is TRBV28, the J gene TRBJ1-3, with 7 bases identical to TRBD1. Unmatched junction bases numbered 8, after V lost 6 bases and J lost 3 bases. The CDR3 covers 15 residues. The germline gives CDR1 MDHEN, CDR2 SYDVKM. The CDR3 loop reads CASSPERDSGNTIYF. The CDR3 DNA is TGTGCCAGCAGCCCTGAACGGGACAGTGGAAACACCATATATTTT.

The rearrangement uses TRBV10-2 and TRBJ2-5; D gene unclear. Germline V gives CDR1 WSHSY, CDR2 SAAADI. The length of the CDR3 is 15 residues. Trimming stripped 0 bases from V and 3 bases from J, with 11 bases between. CDR3 bases: TGCGCCAGCAGTGAGTCGACTTCAGATGAAGAGACCCAGTACTTC. This translates into CASSESTSDEETQYF.

The chain couples TRBV15 to TRBJ2-5, with 10 bases that match TRBD1. V shed 1 base and J 2 bases; nucleotides not matched to a gene: 4. The CDR3 contains 16 residues. Germline lookup yields CDR1 LNHNV and CDR2 YYDKDF (reference sequence). The CDR3 DNA reads TGTGCCACCAGCAGAGCATGGACAGGGGGGCAAGAGACCCAGTACTTC. It codes for CATSRAWTGGQETQYF.

This clone showed up just a few times. The rearrangement joins TRBV28 to TRBJ2-7, with 11 bases matching TRBD1. The CDR3 has 15 residues. With 4 bases clipped from V and 5 bases from J, the junction kept 7 bases outside the gene matches. Germline assignment: CDR1 MDHEN and CDR2 SYDVKM. The CDR3 DNA follows: TGTGCCAGCAGTTCCGGGACAGGGGGAATAAACGAGCAGTACGTC. Translated: CASSSGTGGINEQYV.

V gene TRBV5-1 combines with J gene TRBJ1-4, with D unresolved. The germline V gene encodes CDR1 SGHRS and CDR2 YFSETQ. This CDR3 contains 15 residues. Trimming took off 4 bases at V and 7 bases at J, with 17 bases between the two ends. Here the CDR3 DNA reads TGCGCCAGCAGCCAACAAGGACCCTCGGGTGAAAAACTGTTTTTT. The encoded protein is CASSQQGPSGEKLFF.

The DNA for the CDR3 is TGTGCCAGCAGCGTAGGACAGGGGGCGAATCAGCCCCAGCATTTT. This codes for CASSVGQGANQPQHF. This chain links TRBV9 with TRBJ1-5; 10 bases are a match to TRBD1. The CDR3 spans 15 residues. Losses at the gene ends were 0 bases for V and 4 bases for J; bases not matched to a gene: 1. Germline V gene data show CDR1 as SGDLS and CDR2 as YYNGEE.

The chain combines TRBV7-9 with TRBJ1-1, with D perhaps matching TRBD1 (6 bases). Trimming pared 2 bases from V and 3 bases from J, leaving 10 bases between. The CDR3 spans 14 residues. In germline, CDR1 is SEHNR, CDR2 FQNEAQ (reference sequence). The CDR3 protein is CASSLQGLDTEAFF. The CDR3 region has the DNA TGTGCCAGCAGCTTACAGGGGTTGGACACTGAAGCTTTCTTT.

CDR3 bases: TGTGCCAGCAGCCGGCGAGGCACCGAACAAGAGACCCAGTACTTC. Translating it yields CASSRRGTEQETQYF. The rearrangement links TRBV3-1 (or the pseudogene TRBV3-2) to TRBJ2-5; unclear D gene. The V end lost 4 bases, the J end lost 2 bases, and 14 bases lay between the germline ends. Germline CDR1 reads LGHDT; CDR2 reads YNNKEL (reference sequence). CDR3 size: 15 residues.

V is TRBV19 and J is TRBJ1-5; D is perhaps TRBD1 (6 bases). Germline-derived CDR1 and CDR2 are LNHDA and SQIVND (reference sequence). Between the trimmed V and J ends, which lost 8 bases and 3 bases, there was a span of 11 bases. The CDR3 consists of 13 residues. The CDR3 loop is CASEGGHNQPQHF. CDR3 coding DNA: TGTGCCAGTGAAGGGGGGCACAATCAGCCCCAGCATTTT. The whole variable domain, filled in from reference TRBV19 and TRBJ1-5, reads DGGITQSPKYLFRKEGQNVTLSCEQNLNHDAMYWYRQDPGQGLRLIYYSQIVNDFQKGDIAEGYSVSREKKESFPLTVTSAQKNPTAFYLCASEGGHNQPQHFGDGTRLSIL.

The chain is built from TRBV11-3 and TRBJ2-3; no firm D call. The CDR3 has 14 amino acids. CDR1 and CDR2 (germline): SGHNT, YENEEA. V lost 0 bases and J 0 bases, leaving 4 bases between the germline ends. The CDR3 reads CASSLEGSTDTQYF. The CDR3 DNA sequence: TGTGCCAGCAGCTTAGAGGGGAGCACAGATACGCAGTATTTT.

This clone occurred once. The chain employs TRBV6-2 or TRBV6-3 and TRBJ2-2; 8 positions match TRBD1. Germline V CDR1 and CDR2: MNHEY, SVGEGT. The CDR3 extends over 15 amino acids. The V gene end was trimmed by 2 bases and the J gene end by 5 bases; junction bases not matched to a gene: 4. For the CDR3, the DNA is TGTGCCAGCAGTTACCTCGGACAGGGAACCGGGGAGCTGTTTTTT. It yields the protein CASSYLGQGTGELFF.

The rearrangement uses TRBV5-1 and TRBJ1-3; D remains ambiguous. With 2 bases removed from V and 0 bases from J, the gap between germline ends came to 15 bases. Germline CDR1 SGHRS, CDR2 YFSETQ. CDR3 length: 17 residues. CDR3 region: CASSFGIGPNSGNTIYF. The CDR3, as DNA: TGCGCCAGCAGCTTCGGCATAGGCCCGAACTCTGGAAACACCATATATTTT.

In its sample, this clone was seen a few times. V and J are TRBV18 and TRBJ2-1; D ambiguous. Germline assignment: CDR1 KGHSH and CDR2 LQKENI. There are 13 residues in the CDR3. Between the trimmed V and J ends, which lost 6 bases and 5 bases, there was a span of 11 bases. This CDR3 is CASSPSLNNEQFF. The CDR3 DNA is TGTGCCAGCTCGCCGTCCCTAAACAATGAGCAGTTCTTC. Variable domain in full (rest from reference TRBV18 and TRBJ2-1): NAGVMQNPRHLVRRRGQEARLRCSPMKGHSHVYWYRQLPEEGLKFMVYLQKENIIDESGMPKERFSAEFPKEGPSILRIQQVVRGDSAAYFCASSPSLNNEQFFGPGTRLTVL.

The J gene is TRBJ1-1, the V gene TRBV6-5; TRBD1 might be the D (5 bases). CDR1 and CDR2 from the germline V gene are MNHEY and SVGAGI. V was shortened by 1 base and J by 8 bases, with 11 bases between the two germline ends. The CDR3 consists of 13 residues. CDR3 loop: CASSYWGTPEAFF. The CDR3, as DNA: TGTGCCAGCAGTTACTGGGGGACCCCAGAAGCTTTCTTT.

The chain combines TRBV9 with TRBJ2-2, with TRBD2 matching over 10 bases. This CDR3 has 16 amino acids. With 4 bases clipped from V and 6 bases from J, the junction kept 9 bases outside the gene matches. Germline loops: CDR1 SGDLS, CDR2 YYNGEE. The CDR3 sequence is CASSPTVAGGPGELFF. The CDR3 DNA reads as TGTGCCAGCAGCCCAACTGTAGCGGGGGGACCCGGGGAGCTGTTTTTT.

In its sample, this clone was seen a few times. The chain employs TRBV24-1 and TRBJ1-5; unclear D gene. The V gene lost 4 bases and the J gene lost 3 bases, with 3 bases spanning the gap. CDR3 length equals 12 residues. The germline V gene has CDR1 KGHDR and CDR2 SFDVKD. CDR3 in amino acids: CATSEHNQPQHF. In DNA, the CDR3 is TGTGCCACCAGTGAACACAATCAGCCCCAGCATTTT.

This clone is a singleton in its sample. This chain connects TRBV28 to TRBJ2-7, with a possible D match to TRBD1 (6 bases). Germline lookup yields CDR1 MDHEN and CDR2 SYDVKM. Trimming pared 6 bases from V and 2 bases from J, leaving 11 bases between. This CDR3 has 13 residues. CDR3 loop: CASSNRVPYEQYV. CDR3 in DNA: TGTGCCAGCAGCAACAGGGTCCCCTACGAGCAGTACGTC.

The chain combines TRBV5-5 with TRBJ1-1, with a possible D match to TRBD1 (5 bases). CDR3 length: 15 residues. V lost 0 bases and J lost 0, with 9 bases in between. From germline, CDR1 is SGHKS and CDR2 YYEKEE (reference sequence). The CDR3 DNA reads as TGTGCCAGCAGCTTGGGACAGCTAATGAACACTGAAGCTTTCTTT. It codes for CASSLGQLMNTEAFF.

There are a few counts of this clone. One end of the junction fails to match germline, which may point to a read error. The chain couples TRBV5-1 to TRBJ2-1; D is possibly TRBD1 or TRBD2 (6 bases each). CDR3 length: 14 amino acids. From germline, CDR1 is SGHRS and CDR2 YFSETQ. CDR3 region: CASRGGPSSNEQFF. In nucleotides, the CDR3 is TGCGCCAGCCGAGGGGGGCCTTCCTCCAATGAGCAGTTCTTC.

V and J are TRBV18 and TRBJ1-2; D is ambiguous. CDR3 size: 15 residues. Germline CDR1 reads KGHSH; CDR2 reads LQKENI. Deletions cut 2 bases from V and 6 bases from J, with 16 bases between. This CDR3 is CASSPALELLNGYTF. In nucleotides, the CDR3 is TGTGCCAGCTCACCAGCCTTGGAGCTTTTGAATGGCTACACCTTC.

This clone counts as medium-sized. This chain uses TRBV6-5 with TRBJ1-5; D possibly corresponds to TRBD1 (6 bases). CDR3 size: 13 residues. Germline CDR1 reads MNHEY; CDR2 reads SVGAGI. Trimming stripped 6 bases from V and 2 bases from J, with 8 bases between. Here the CDR3 reads CASRAGGNQPQHF. CDR3 in DNA: TGTGCCAGCAGAGCAGGGGGCAATCAGCCCCAGCATTTT.

V and J are TRBV7-2 and TRBJ2-7, with D perhaps matching TRBD2 (7 bases). Germline CDR1 is SGHTA and CDR2 is FQGNSA. This CDR3 has 12 residues. The V gene lost 5 bases and the J gene lost 12 bases, with 17 bases spanning the gap. This CDR3 reads CASSLGGGGLYV. The CDR3 bases are TGTGCCAGCAGCCTCGGGGGCGGGGGTCTGTACGTC.

The gene calls are TRBV6-6 and TRBJ2-7, with TRBD1 as a possible D gene (5 bases). The CDR3 sequence is 14 residues long. Germline loops: CDR1 MNHNY, CDR2 SVGAGI (reference sequence). The V and J ends lost 6 bases and 0 bases respectively, with 12 bases between them. CDR3 in amino acids: CASSLPDTSYEQYV. The CDR3 DNA reads TGTGCCAGCAGCTTGCCGGACACCTCCTACGAGCAGTACGTC.

V gene TRBV24-1 combines with J gene TRBJ1-1, with a tentative D call TRBD1 (6 bases). CDR3 length: 14 residues. CDR1 and CDR2 from the germline V gene are KGHDR and SFDVKD. Trimming shortened V by 2 bases and J by 7 bases, and 13 bases separated the two germline ends. CDR3 sequence: CATSDSRTAREAFF. DNA of the CDR3: TGTGCCACCAGTGATTCCCGGACAGCCCGTGAAGCTTTCTTT.

The chain links TRBV5-8 to TRBJ1-2; D remains ambiguous. Germline V gene data show CDR1 as SGHTS and CDR2 as YDEGEE. The CDR3 extends over 14 amino acids. Deletions cut 4 bases from V and 7 bases from J, with 17 bases between. The CDR3 reads CASSPGWVVGGYTF. The CDR3 DNA reads TGTGCCAGCAGCCCCGGCTGGGTTGTCGGTGGCTACACCTTC.

The gene calls are TRBV6-5 and TRBJ1-1, with unresolved D. This CDR3 comprises 11 residues. Germline V lookup: CDR1 MNHEY, CDR2 SVGAGI. Trimming cost V 6 bases and J 6 bases, with 8 bases left between them. In nucleotides, the CDR3 is TGTGCCAGCAGCCGTCCCCCTGAAGCTTTCTTT. It codes for CASSRPPEAFF.

V and J are TRBV5-1 and TRBJ1-3; 7 bases match TRBD1. Germline CDR1 and CDR2: SGHRS and YFSETQ. CDR3 size: 16 residues. Losses at the gene ends were 6 bases for V and 0 bases for J; bases not matched to a gene: 9. This CDR3 is CASTQTGAYSGNTIYF. The DNA of the CDR3 is TGCGCCAGCACCCAAACAGGGGCATACTCTGGAAACACCATATATTTT.